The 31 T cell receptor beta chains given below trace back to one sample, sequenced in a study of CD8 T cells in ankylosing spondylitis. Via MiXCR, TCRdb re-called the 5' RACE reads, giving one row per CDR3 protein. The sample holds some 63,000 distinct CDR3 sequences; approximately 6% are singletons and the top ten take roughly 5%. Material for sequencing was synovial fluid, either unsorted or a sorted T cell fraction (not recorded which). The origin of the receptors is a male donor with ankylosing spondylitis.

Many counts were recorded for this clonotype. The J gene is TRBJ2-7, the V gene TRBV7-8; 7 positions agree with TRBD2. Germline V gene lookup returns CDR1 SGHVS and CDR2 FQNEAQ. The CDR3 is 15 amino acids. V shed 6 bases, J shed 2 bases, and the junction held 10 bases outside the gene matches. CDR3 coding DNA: TGTGCCAGCAGTCCTCTTCCCGGGACTACCTACGAGCAGTACTTC. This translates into CASSPLPGTTYEQYF.

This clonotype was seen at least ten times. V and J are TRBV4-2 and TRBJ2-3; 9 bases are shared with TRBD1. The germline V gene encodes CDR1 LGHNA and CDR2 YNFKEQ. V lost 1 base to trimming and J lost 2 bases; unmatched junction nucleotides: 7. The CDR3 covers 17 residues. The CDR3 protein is CASSQADRGWSTDTQYF. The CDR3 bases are TGTGCCAGCAGCCAAGCGGACAGGGGCTGGTCCACAGATACGCAGTATTTT.

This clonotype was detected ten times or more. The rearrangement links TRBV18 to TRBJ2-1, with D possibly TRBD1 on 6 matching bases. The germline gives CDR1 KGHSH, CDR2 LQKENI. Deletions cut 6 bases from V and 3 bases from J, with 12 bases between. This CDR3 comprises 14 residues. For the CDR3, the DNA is TGTGCCAGCTCCCAACAGGGTAACTACAATGAGCAGTTCTTC. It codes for CASSQQGNYNEQFF.

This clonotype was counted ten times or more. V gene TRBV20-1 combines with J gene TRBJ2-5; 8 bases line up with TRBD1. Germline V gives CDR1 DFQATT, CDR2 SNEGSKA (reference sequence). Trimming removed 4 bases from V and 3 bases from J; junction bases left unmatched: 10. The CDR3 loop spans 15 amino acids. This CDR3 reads CSANGKTGAEETQYF. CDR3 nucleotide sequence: TGCAGTGCTAACGGAAAGACAGGGGCAGAAGAGACCCAGTACTTC.

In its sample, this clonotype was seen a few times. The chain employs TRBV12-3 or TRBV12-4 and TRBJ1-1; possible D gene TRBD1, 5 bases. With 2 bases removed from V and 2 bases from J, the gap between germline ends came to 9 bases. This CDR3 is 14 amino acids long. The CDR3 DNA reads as TGTGCCAGCAGTTTATATGGGGACAACACTGAAGCTTTCTTT. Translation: CASSLYGDNTEAFF.

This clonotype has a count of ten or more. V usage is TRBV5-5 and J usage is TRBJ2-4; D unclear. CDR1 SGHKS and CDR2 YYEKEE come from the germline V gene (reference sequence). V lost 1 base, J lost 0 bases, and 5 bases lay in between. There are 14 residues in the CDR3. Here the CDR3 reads CASSLTIAKNIQYF. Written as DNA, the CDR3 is TGTGCCAGCAGCTTGACAATAGCCAAAAACATTCAGTACTTC.

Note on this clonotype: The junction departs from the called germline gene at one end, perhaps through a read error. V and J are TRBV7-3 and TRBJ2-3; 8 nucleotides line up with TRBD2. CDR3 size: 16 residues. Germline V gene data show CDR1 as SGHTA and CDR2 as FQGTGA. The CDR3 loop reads CASSLGAGGETDTHYF. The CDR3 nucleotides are TGTGCCAGCAGCTTAGGTGCGGGAGGCGAAACAGATACGCACTATTTT.

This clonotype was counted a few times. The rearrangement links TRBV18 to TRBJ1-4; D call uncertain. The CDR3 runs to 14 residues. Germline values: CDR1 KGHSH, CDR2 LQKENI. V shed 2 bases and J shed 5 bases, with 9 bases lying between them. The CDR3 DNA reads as TGTGCCAGCTCACCAAGGGCAGAAAATGAAAAACTGTTTTTT. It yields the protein CASSPRAENEKLFF.

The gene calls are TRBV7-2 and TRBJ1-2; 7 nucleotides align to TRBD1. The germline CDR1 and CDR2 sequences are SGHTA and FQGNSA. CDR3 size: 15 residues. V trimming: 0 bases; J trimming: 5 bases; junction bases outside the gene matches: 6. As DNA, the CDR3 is TGTGCCAGCAGCTTAGCGGACAGGCCAGGGTATGGCTACACCTTC. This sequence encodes CASSLADRPGYGYTF.

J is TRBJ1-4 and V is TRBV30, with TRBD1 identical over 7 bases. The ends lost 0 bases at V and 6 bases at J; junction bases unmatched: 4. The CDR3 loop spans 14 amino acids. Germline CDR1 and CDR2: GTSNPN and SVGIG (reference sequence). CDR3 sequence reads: CAWSVAGGDEKLFF. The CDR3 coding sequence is TGTGCCTGGAGTGTGGCAGGGGGGGATGAAAAACTGTTTTTT.

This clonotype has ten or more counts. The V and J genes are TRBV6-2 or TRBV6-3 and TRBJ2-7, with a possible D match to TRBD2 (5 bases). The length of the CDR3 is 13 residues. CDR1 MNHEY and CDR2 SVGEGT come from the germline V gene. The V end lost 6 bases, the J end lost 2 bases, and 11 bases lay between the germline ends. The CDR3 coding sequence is TGTGCCAGCAGCTTGGACTTACCCTACGAGCAGTACTTC. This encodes CASSLDLPYEQYF.

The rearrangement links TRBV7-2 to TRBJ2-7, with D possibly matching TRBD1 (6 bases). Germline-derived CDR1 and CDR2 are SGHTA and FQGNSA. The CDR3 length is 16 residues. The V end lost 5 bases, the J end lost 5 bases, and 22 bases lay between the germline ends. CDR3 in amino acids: CASSPGRSRRGHEQYF. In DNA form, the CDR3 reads TGTGCCAGCAGCCCAGGACGGAGCCGCAGGGGACACGAGCAGTACTTC.

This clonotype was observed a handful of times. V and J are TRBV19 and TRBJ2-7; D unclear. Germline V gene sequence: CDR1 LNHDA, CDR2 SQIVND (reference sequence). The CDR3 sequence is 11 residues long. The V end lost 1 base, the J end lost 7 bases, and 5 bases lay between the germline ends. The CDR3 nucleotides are TGTGCCAGTAGTATAGGAGTGGAGCAGTACTTC. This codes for CASSIGVEQYF.

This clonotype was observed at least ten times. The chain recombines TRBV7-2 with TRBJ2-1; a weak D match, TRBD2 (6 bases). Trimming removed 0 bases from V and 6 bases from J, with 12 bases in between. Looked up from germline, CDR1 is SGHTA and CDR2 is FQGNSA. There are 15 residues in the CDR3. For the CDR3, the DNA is TGTGCCAGCAGCTTAGCGCTCGGGGGTGCCAATGAGCAGTTCTTC. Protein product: CASSLALGGANEQFF.

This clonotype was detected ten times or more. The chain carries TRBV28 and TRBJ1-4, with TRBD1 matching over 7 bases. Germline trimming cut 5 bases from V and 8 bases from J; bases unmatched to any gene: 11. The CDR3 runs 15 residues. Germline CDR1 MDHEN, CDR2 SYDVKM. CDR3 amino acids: CASSPSGGVTEKLFF. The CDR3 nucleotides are TGTGCCAGCAGTCCCTCAGGGGGAGTAACCGAAAAACTGTTTTTT.

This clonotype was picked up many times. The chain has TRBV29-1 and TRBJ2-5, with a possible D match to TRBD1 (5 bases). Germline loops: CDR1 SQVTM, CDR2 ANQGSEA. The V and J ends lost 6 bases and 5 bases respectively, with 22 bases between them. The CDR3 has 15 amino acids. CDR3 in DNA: TGCAGCGTGGGCCTAGGGGTAGCCTGGGGTGAGACCCAGTACTTC. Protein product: CSVGLGVAWGETQYF.

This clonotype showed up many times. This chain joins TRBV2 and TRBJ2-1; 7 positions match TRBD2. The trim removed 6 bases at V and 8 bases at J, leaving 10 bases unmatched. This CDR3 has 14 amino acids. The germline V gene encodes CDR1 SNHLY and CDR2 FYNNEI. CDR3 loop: CASREQAGIDEQFF. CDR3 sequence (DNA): TGTGCCAGCAGGGAACAAGCGGGAATTGATGAGCAGTTCTTC.

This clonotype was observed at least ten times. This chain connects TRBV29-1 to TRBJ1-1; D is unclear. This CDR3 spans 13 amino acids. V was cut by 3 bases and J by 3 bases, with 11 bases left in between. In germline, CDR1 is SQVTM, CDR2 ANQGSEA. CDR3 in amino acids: CSVDAGRDTEAFF. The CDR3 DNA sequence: TGCAGCGTTGACGCGGGGAGGGACACTGAAGCTTTCTTT.

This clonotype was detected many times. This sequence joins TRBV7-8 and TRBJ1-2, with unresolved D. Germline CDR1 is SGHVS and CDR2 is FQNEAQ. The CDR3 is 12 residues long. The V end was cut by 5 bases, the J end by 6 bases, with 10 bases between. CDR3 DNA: TGTGCCAGCAGCCAATCAAAGGATGGCTACACCTTC. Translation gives CASSQSKDGYTF.

In nucleotides, the CDR3 is TGCAGTGCTAGAGATCTCGAGGGCTCCTACGAGCAGTACTTC. Translating gives CSARDLEGSYEQYF. The J gene is TRBJ2-7, the V gene TRBV20-1, with a possible D match to TRBD2 (5 bases). The CDR3 is 14 residues long. V dropped 0 bases and J dropped 0 bases, with 9 bases sitting between them. The V gene's germline CDR1 is DFQATT and CDR2 SNEGSKA (reference sequence).

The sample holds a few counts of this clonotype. In nucleotides, the CDR3 is TGTGCCAGCACTAAGGACAGGTGGGGCTACGAGCAGTACTTC. Protein product: CASTKDRWGYEQYF. The rearrangement links TRBV6-1 to TRBJ2-7, with 7 bases identical to TRBD1. Trimming at V came to 7 bases and at J to 3 bases, leaving 9 bases not matched to a gene. Germline values: CDR1 MNHNS, CDR2 SASEGT. The CDR3 is 14 amino acids.

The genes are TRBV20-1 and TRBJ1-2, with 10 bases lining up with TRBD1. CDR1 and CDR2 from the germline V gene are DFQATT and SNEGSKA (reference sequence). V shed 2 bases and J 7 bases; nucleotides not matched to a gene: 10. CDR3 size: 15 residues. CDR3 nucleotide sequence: TGCAGTGCTAGACCCGGGACAGGGGTTGTGGGTGGCTACACCTTC. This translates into CSARPGTGVVGGYTF.

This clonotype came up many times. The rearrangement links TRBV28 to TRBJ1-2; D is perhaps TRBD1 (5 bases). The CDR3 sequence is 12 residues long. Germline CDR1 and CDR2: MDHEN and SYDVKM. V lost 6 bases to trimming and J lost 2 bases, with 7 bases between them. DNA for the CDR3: TGTGCCAGCAGCTACAGGAACTATGGCTACACCTTC. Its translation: CASSYRNYGYTF.

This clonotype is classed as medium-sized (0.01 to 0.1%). The CDR3 region is CASSLRANEQFF. In DNA, the CDR3 is TGTGCCAGCAGTCTGCGGGCCAATGAGCAGTTCTTC. The chain is built from TRBV28 and TRBJ2-1; possibly TRBD2 for D (5 bases). The V gene's germline CDR1 is MDHEN and CDR2 SYDVKM. Trimming took 5 bases from V and 6 from J, leaving 8 bases between them. The CDR3 consists of 12 residues.

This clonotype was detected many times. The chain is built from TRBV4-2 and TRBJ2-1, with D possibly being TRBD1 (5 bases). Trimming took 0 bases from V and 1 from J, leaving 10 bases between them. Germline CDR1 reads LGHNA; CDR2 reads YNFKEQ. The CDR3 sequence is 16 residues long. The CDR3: CASSQDFDRSYNEQFF. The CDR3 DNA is TGTGCCAGCAGCCAAGATTTTGACAGATCCTACAATGAGCAGTTCTTC.

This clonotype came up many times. CDR3 nucleotides: TGTGCCAGCAGCGCGGGACTAGCGGGAGTGGGTGAGCAGTTCTTC. Translated: CASSAGLAGVGEQFF. This sequence joins TRBV11-2 and TRBJ2-1; 14 bases are shared with TRBD2. Unmatched junction bases numbered 6, after V lost 5 bases and J lost 9 bases. Per germline, CDR1 SGHAT and CDR2 FQNNGV. This CDR3 has 15 residues.

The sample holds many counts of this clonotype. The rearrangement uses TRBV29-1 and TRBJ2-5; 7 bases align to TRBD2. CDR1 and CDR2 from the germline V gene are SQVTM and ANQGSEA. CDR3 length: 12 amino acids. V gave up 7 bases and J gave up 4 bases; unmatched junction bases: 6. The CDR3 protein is CSAGGRGETQYF. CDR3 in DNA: TGCAGCGCCGGGGGGAGGGGAGAGACCCAGTACTTC. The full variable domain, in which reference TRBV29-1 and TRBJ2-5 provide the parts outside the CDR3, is SAVISQKPSRDICQRGTSLTIQCQVDSQVTMMFWYRQQPGQSLTLIATANQGSEATYESGFVIDKFPISRPNLTFSTLTVSNMSPEDSSIYLCSAGGRGETQYFGPGTRLLVL.

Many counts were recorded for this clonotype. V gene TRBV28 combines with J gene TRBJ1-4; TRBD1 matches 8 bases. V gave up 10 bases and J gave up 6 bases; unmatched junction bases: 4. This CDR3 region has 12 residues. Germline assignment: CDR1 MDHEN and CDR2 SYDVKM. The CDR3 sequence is CAILGQDEKLFF. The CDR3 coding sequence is TGTGCCATCTTGGGACAGGATGAAAAACTGTTTTTT.

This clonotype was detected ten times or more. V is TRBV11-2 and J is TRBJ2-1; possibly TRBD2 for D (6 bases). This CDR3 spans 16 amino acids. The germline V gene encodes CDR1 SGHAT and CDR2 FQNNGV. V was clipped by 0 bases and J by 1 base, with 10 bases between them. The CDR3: CASSLDSGVSYNEQFF. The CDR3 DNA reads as TGTGCCAGCAGCTTAGATAGCGGAGTATCCTACAATGAGCAGTTCTTC.

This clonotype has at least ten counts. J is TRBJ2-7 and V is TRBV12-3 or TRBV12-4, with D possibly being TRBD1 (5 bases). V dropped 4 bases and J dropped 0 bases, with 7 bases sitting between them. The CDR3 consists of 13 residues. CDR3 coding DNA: TGTGCCAGCAGTTGGACACTCTCCTACGAGCAGTACTTC. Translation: CASSWTLSYEQYF.

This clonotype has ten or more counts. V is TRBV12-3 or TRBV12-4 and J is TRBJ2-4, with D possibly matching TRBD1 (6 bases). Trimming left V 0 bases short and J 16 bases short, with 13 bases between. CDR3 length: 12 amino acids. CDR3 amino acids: CASSLAPQGGYF. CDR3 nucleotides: TGTGCCAGCAGTTTAGCGCCCCAAGGGGGTTACTTC.